A selection of T cell receptor beta chains follows, all from one sample in a study of neurological immune-mediated disorders. TCRdb reprocessed the 5' RACE reads with MiXCR, giving one entry per CDR3 protein. This table holds over 35,000 distinct CDR3 sequences, roughly 2.5% found once. Sequencing was carried out using PBMCs. The receptors shown here come from a man aged 25 to 45 with multiple sclerosis. The CDR3 runs from the conserved cysteine through the conserved F or W. Each record gives: D gene, V gene, clone size, J gene, CDR3 DNA, CDR3 protein. D genes are given only for firm matches. Size is stated as once, few or many counts, or a class when the clone is expanded.

d_gene: TRBD2; v_gene: TRBV20-1; abundance: many; j_gene: TRBJ2-1; CDR3nt: TGCAGTGCTAGAGAGCGGGAGCATGAGCAGTTCTTC; CDR3aa: CSAREREHEQFF
d_gene: .; v_gene: TRBV20-1; abundance: many; j_gene: TRBJ2-7; CDR3nt: TGCAGTGCTAAAGATCCCTTCCGGGACTCGGGAGAGCAGTACTTC; CDR3aa: CSAKDPFRDSGEQYF
d_gene: .; v_gene: TRBV5-1; abundance: many; j_gene: TRBJ2-3; CDR3nt: TGCGCCAGCAGCTTGGTCGGGGGCTGGGGAGATACGCAGTATTTT; CDR3aa: CASSLVGGWGDTQYF
d_gene: TRBD1; v_gene: TRBV28; abundance: many; j_gene: TRBJ1-1; CDR3nt: TGTGCCAGCAGTCGACGATCAGGGGGTAACACTGAAGCTTTCTTT; CDR3aa: CASSRRSGGNTEAFF
d_gene: .; v_gene: TRBV5-1; abundance: many; j_gene: TRBJ1-4; CDR3nt: TGCGCCAGCAGCCGTGCGGTTATGGCAACTAATGAAAAACTGTTTTTT; CDR3aa: CASSRAVMATNEKLFF
d_gene: TRBD1; v_gene: TRBV5-1; abundance: many; j_gene: TRBJ1-1; CDR3nt: TGCGCCAGCAGCCCAGGGGGAGGTTCTGAAGCTTTCTTT; CDR3aa: CASSPGGGSEAFF
d_gene: .; v_gene: TRBV11-2; abundance: many; j_gene: TRBJ2-5; CDR3nt: TGTGCCAGCAGCGCCCCGGGGCAAGAGACCCAGTACTTC; CDR3aa: CASSAPGQETQYF
d_gene: .; v_gene: TRBV3-1; abundance: many; j_gene: TRBJ2-7; CDR3nt: TGTGCCAGCAGCCAAGACGGAGGGCGGGTCTACGAGCAGTACTTC; CDR3aa: CASSQDGGRVYEQYF
d_gene: .; v_gene: TRBV6-2/TRBV6-3; abundance: many; j_gene: TRBJ1-1; CDR3nt: TGTGCCAGCAGTCCTCGCAGGGAATCTGAAGCTTTCTTT; CDR3aa: CASSPRRESEAFF
d_gene: .; v_gene: TRBV20-1; abundance: many; j_gene: TRBJ1-4; CDR3nt: TGCAGTGCTAGACTGCCCGACGGACGGAATGAAAAACTGTTTTTT; CDR3aa: CSARLPDGRNEKLFF
d_gene: TRBD2; v_gene: TRBV7-2; abundance: few; j_gene: TRBJ2-5; CDR3nt: TGTGCCAGCAGCCCCCACGGGACTAGCGGGAGGGAGACCCAGTACTTC; CDR3aa: CASSPHGTSGRETQYF
d_gene: TRBD1; v_gene: TRBV12-3/TRBV12-4; abundance: many; j_gene: TRBJ1-1; CDR3nt: TGTGCCAGCAGTGGAGGGACAGGGGGCTTCTTCCATACTAGTTTT; CDR3aa: CASSGGTGGFFHTSF
d_gene: .; v_gene: TRBV5-1; abundance: many; j_gene: TRBJ1-1; CDR3nt: TGCGCCAGCAGCTTAACTACGGGAAACACTGAAGCTTTCTTT; CDR3aa: CASSLTTGNTEAFF
d_gene: TRBD2; v_gene: TRBV20-1; abundance: few; j_gene: TRBJ2-3; CDR3nt: TGCAGTGCTAGCATGCCTAGCGGGGCGACTAGCACAGATACGCAGTATTTT; CDR3aa: CSASMPSGATSTDTQYF